One sample yielded the 6 T cell receptor beta chains listed below, sequenced in a study of T-cell memory formation after mild COVID-19 (dated by TCRdb to 2020 to 2023). The method behind the library was 5' RACE. Sequencing took place on an Illumina NovaSeq 6000. The public reads were run again by TCRdb, first through fastp at Q25 and then through MiXCR, and only productive beta chains were kept. A single entry per CDR3 protein holds the most common genes and DNA from its merged rows. The sample records approximately 250,000 distinct CDR3 sequences, 15% to 20% of which are singletons. Clones ranked in the top ten supply approximately 23% of the sample. Sequencing was done on a sample of PBMCs or a T cell subset sorted from them (not recorded which). The receptors were sampled from a man between 18 and 35 years old who had mild COVID-19 (a few samples of this study predate the infection). The sample titles of this study are shuffled in the database, so cell type and time point are left out; the donor was told from shared clones.

This clonotype was found a few times. V and J are TRBV5-1 and TRBJ1-5, with a weak D call TRBD1 (6 bases). Germline V gene sequence: CDR1 SGHRS, CDR2 YFSETQ. This CDR3 contains 14 residues. Trimming pared 4 bases from V and 10 bases from J, leaving 18 bases between. The CDR3 DNA is TGCGCCAGCAGCACGGACAGTTCCCGCGGACCCCAGCATTTT. Its translation: CASSTDSSRGPQHF. Using reference TRBV5-1 and TRBJ1-5 for the parts outside the CDR3, the full variable domain is KAGVTQTPRYLIKTRGQQVTLSCSPISGHRSVSWYQQTPGQGLQFLFEYFSETQRNKGNFPGRFSGRQFSNSRSEMNVSTLELGDSALYLCASSTDSSRGPQHFGDGTRLSIL.

This clonotype was recorded at least ten times. J is TRBJ2-2 and V is TRBV6-6; D could derive from TRBD1 or TRBD2 (5 bases each). V lost 2 bases and J 1 base, leaving 8 bases between the germline ends. The CDR3 covers 15 residues. Germline CDR1 and CDR2: MNHNY and SVGAGI (reference sequence). The CDR3, as DNA: TGTGCCAGCAGTTACCGGGACGGGAACACCGGGGAGCTGTTTTTT. This encodes CASSYRDGNTGELFF.

Only a few counts were recorded for this clonotype. V is TRBV18 and J is TRBJ1-6, with D hard to call. Germline CDR1 reads KGHSH; CDR2 reads LQKENI. The CDR3 covers 15 residues. The V end was cut by 3 bases, the J end by 8 bases, with 14 bases between. CDR3 sequence (DNA): TGTGCCAGCTCACCGTCGCCACGCCGGGATTCACCCCTCCACTTT. As protein: CASSPSPRRDSPLHF.

V and J are TRBV29-1 and TRBJ1-5; the match to TRBD1 covers 7 bases. The germline V gene encodes CDR1 SQVTM and CDR2 ANQGSEA. Trimming took 5 bases from V and 5 from J; bases not matched to a gene: 9. The CDR3 extends over 14 amino acids. CDR3 residues: CSVQQDRADQPQHF. CDR3 DNA: TGCAGCGTTCAACAAGACAGGGCCGATCAGCCCCAGCATTTT. The whole variable domain, remainder taken from reference TRBV29-1 and TRBJ1-5, is SAVISQKPSRDICQRGTSLTIQCQVDSQVTMMFWYRQQPGQSLTLIATANQGSEATYESGFVIDKFPISRPNLTFSTLTVSNMSPEDSSIYLCSVQQDRADQPQHFGDGTRLSIL.

This clonotype was counted only a few times. This chain links TRBV7-2 with TRBJ2-1, with D tentatively TRBD1 or TRBD2 (5 bases each). The CDR3 covers 14 residues. The V gene lost 2 bases and the J gene lost 6 bases, with 11 bases spanning the gap. Germline-derived CDR1 and CDR2 are SGHTA and FQGNSA. The DNA for the CDR3 is TGTGCCAGCAGCTTACTCGGGGCCCTCAATGAGCAGTTCTTC. Protein product: CASSLLGALNEQFF.

This clonotype appeared a few times. This chain joins TRBV7-2 and TRBJ1-2; possible D gene TRBD1, 5 bases. This CDR3 region has 13 residues. CDR1 is SGHTA, CDR2 FQGNSA, per germline. The V and J ends lost 0 bases and 4 bases respectively, with 6 bases between them. CDR3 region: CASSLAGTYGYTF. For the CDR3, the DNA is TGTGCCAGCAGCTTAGCAGGGACCTATGGCTACACCTTC.